The 3 T cell receptor beta chains in this list originate from one sample, sequenced in a study of early T cells in non-severe SARS-CoV-2 infection. TCRdb ran MiXCR on the 5' RACE reads and lists one entry per CDR3 protein. The table lists some 81,000 distinct CDR3 sequences, about a sixth of them singletons. Specimen: whole blood. The receptor source for this set is an adult who was a healthcare worker with PCR-confirmed SARS-CoV-2 infection or an uninfected control (not recorded which).

This clonotype was detected only a few times. The chain is built from TRBV29-1 and TRBJ2-3; D might be TRBD2 (5 bases). Deletions cut 6 bases from V and 0 bases from J, with 7 bases between. Germline CDR1 is SQVTM and CDR2 is ANQGSEA. This CDR3 contains 12 residues. In nucleotides, the CDR3 is TGCAGCGTGAGGACTAGCACAGATACGCAGTATTTT. Translated, it gives CSVRTSTDTQYF.

This clonotype was counted between two and nine times. The J gene is TRBJ1-1, the V gene TRBV6-6, with a possible D match to TRBD1 (5 bases). Per germline, CDR1 MNHNY and CDR2 SVGAGI (reference sequence). Deletions cut 5 bases from V and 5 bases from J, with 12 bases between. The CDR3 consists of 13 residues. CDR3 in DNA: TGTGCCAGCAGTCGGACGGAGGGGACTGAAGCTTTCTTT. This gives the protein CASSRTEGTEAFF.

A few counts support this clonotype. This chain joins TRBV5-5 and TRBJ2-7; D unclear. The CDR3 sequence is 15 residues long. V was trimmed by 0 bases and J by 6 bases, leaving 16 bases between them. Germline V gene sequence: CDR1 SGHKS, CDR2 YYEKEE (reference sequence). The CDR3 protein is CASSLGQDFTAEQYF. The CDR3 nucleotides read TGTGCCAGCAGCTTGGGGCAAGACTTTACCGCCGAGCAGTACTTC.